The entry below describes one TCR beta chain. The data are from a study of shared clonotypes between healthy human individuals. TCRdb's table, derived via immunoSEQ multiplex PCR, lists solely in-frame clones and lacks some. Of about 1.5 million clones listed, nearly 99% were seen once; the top ten hold about 0.45%. V lost 4 bases, J lost 5 bases, and 13 bases stayed unmatched. This CDR3 has 17 residues. The V gene is TRBV5-3, the J gene TRBJ2-7, with 12 bases identical to TRBD1. Being an ORF, TRBV5-3 has a function that is uncertain. The clonotype comes from a man between 25 and 39 years old in good health. The sample comprised naive CD4+ T cells sorted from blood. Subset specified: CD45RA+ positively selected. The CDR3 region is CARSQDPGQGAADEQYF. The DNA of the CDR3 is TGTGCCAGAAGCCAAGATCCGGGACAGGGGGCGGCGGACGAGCAGTACTTC.